The clone carrying this T cell receptor beta chain was counted a few times. The sample originates from a study of blood T cell repertoires in COVID-19. Study details: Researchers got acute and convalescent COVID-19 samples from the United States, Italy and Spain.

Looked up from germline, CDR1 is SGHNT and CDR2 is YYREEE (reference sequence). Between the trimmed V and J ends, which lost 0 bases and 9 bases, there was a span of 10 bases. The CDR3 is 13 residues long. Per the study methods: Amplifying reference gene primers gave estimates of nucleated cell counts. Assay used: immunoSEQ multiplex PCR; TCRdb lists only in-frame clones, some missing. The DNA gave D and trimming, while V, J and clone size come from that table. The sample yields roughly 87,000 clones, around 88% seen once. Material: peripheral blood. V usage is TRBV5-4 and J usage is TRBJ2-4; no clear D. The receptor was derived from a man aged 55 to 69 with acute or convalescent COVID-19. CDR3 in amino acids: CASSLDINGIQYF. In DNA, the CDR3 is TGTGCCAGCAGCTTGGATATTAACGGCATTCAGTACTTC.